This T cell receptor (beta chain) originates from a study of blood T cell repertoires in COVID-19. Study-level background: Donors in the United States, Italy and Spain gave samples during acute or convalescent COVID-19. In each case, the material was cDNA or gDNA derived from T cells, B-cell-depleted T cells, or PBMCs.

The repertoire was sequenced with immunoSEQ multiplex PCR; TCRdb's copy has only in-frame clones and lacks some. The repertoire holds almost 400,000 clones, around 87% seen once, with more than 0.9% in the top ten. V was pared by 8 bases and J by 7 bases, with 14 bases between. The CDR3 extends over 13 amino acids. Per germline, CDR1 LNHNV and CDR2 YYDKDF (reference sequence). Participants came from 20 to 25 US areas, aged about 18 to 100 years. Each participant's cohort was designated according to participant-reported clinical history. What was sequenced was PBMCs or T cells enriched from blood (not recorded which). The TCR originated in a young woman with acute COVID-19. The chain is built from TRBV15 and TRBJ1-4; D remains ambiguous. The CDR3 coding sequence is TGTGCCACCCGCGGGGTATGGGCTGAAAAACTGTTTTTT. It is translated as CATRGVWAEKLFF.